The rows below give T cell receptor beta chains drawn from one sample of a study of shared clonotypes between healthy human individuals. Profiling relied on immunoSEQ multiplex PCR, and the TCRdb table lists in-frame clones only, not all of them. The table has just over 2,000,000 clones, approximately 94% seen once. Sequencing was done on a sample of naive CD8+ T cells sorted from blood. These TCRs come from a young man in good health. The CDR3 runs from the conserved cysteine through the conserved F or W. Fields, in order: J gene, V gene, clone size, D gene, CDR3 DNA, CDR3 protein. The D gene is left open where the match is weak. Clone size is shown for a subset of rows, as once, few, many or a class of expanded clone.

TRBJ2-5	TRBV6-6	once	.	TGTGCCAGCACCGACGGTAGCGTACAAGAGACCCAGTACTTC	CASTDGSVQETQYF
TRBJ2-7	TRBV9	.	.	TGTGCCAGCAGCTCCAGGGAGTCCGAGCAGTACTTC	CASSSRESEQYF
TRBJ2-5	TRBV7-9	.	TRBD2	TGTGCCAGCAGCTTCGGGAGGGCGGAGACCCAGTACTTC	CASSFGRAETQYF
TRBJ2-7	TRBV6-5	.	.	TGTGCCAGCAGCACGGCCTACGAGCAGTACTTC	CASSTAYEQYF
TRBJ2-1	TRBV28	.	.	TGTGCCAGCAATAGTGGCTCAGGTCCTAGCTCCTACAATGAGCAGTTCTTC	CASNSGSGPSSYNEQFF
TRBJ2-7	TRBV6-5	.	TRBD1	TGTGCCAGCAGTGAAGGACAGGGGGGCCTGTTC	CASSEGQGGLF
TRBJ2-5	TRBV11-2	.	TRBD1	TGTGCCAGCAGCGATCGGACAGGGGGGAGAGAGACCCAGTACTTC	CASSDRTGGRETQYF
TRBJ2-4	TRBV15	.	TRBD1	TGTGCCACCAGCAGTGATGACAGGGGGCTAGGGGGTCAGTACTTC	CATSSDDRGLGGQYF
TRBJ1-4	TRBV4-1	.	.	TGCGCCAGCAGCCTGAGATTGACAGAAAAACTGTTTTTT	CASSLRLTEKLFF
TRBJ2-1	TRBV2	.	TRBD2	TGTGCCAGCAGCGATGGACTAGCGATGGATGAGCAGTTCTTC	CASSDGLAMDEQFF
TRBJ1-3	TRBV30	.	.	TGTGCCTGGAGGGTGGCCTCGCTGGGAAACACCATATATTTT	CAWRVASLGNTIYF
TRBJ2-7	TRBV27	.	.	TGTGCCAGCAGTTTAGTATTAGACGCCGGACCCGGCGAGCAGTACTTC	CASSLVLDAGPGEQYF
TRBJ2-7	TRBV7-6	.	.	TGTGCCAGCAGCTTAGACAGCTCCAGCTCCTACGAGCAGTACTTC	CASSLDSSSSYEQYF
TRBJ2-1	TRBV6-5	.	.	TGTGCCAGCGGCACGGGCAGCTCCTACAATGAGCAGTTCTTC	CASGTGSSYNEQFF
TRBJ1-5	TRBV28	once	.	TGTGCCAGCAGTCCTACAGGGACTCAGCCCCAGCATTTT	CASSPTGTQPQHF
TRBJ2-3	TRBV27	.	.	TGTGCCAGCACCGTGGTCAGCCCAACAGGAGTAACTAGCACAGATACGCAGTATTTT	CASTVVSPTGVTSTDTQYF
TRBJ2-7	TRBV2	.	TRBD2	TGTGCCAGTTCCAGGGAGGGCGAGCAGTACTTC	CASSREGEQYF
TRBJ2-1	TRBV4-1	.	TRBD2	TGCGCCAGCAGCCTCGTAGCAGCGGGAGGTTTCCTATACAATGAGCAGTTCTTC	CASSLVAAGGFLYNEQFF
TRBJ1-1	TRBV4-1	.	.	TGCGCCAGCAGCCAAGAACCAGGGCTGAACACTGAAGCTTTCTTT	CASSQEPGLNTEAFF
TRBJ2-2	TRBV5-4	.	TRBD2	TGTGCCAGCAGCTTGTTAATAGCGGGAGCGGACGGGGAGCTGTTTTTT	CASSLLIAGADGELFF
TRBJ1-1	TRBV10-2	.	.	TGCGCCAGCACCAGTGGCGGCCTGGACAACGAAGCTTTCTTT	CASTSGGLDNEAFF
TRBJ1-5	TRBV7-9	.	.	TGTGCCAGCAGCTTAGATGCGGGTCAGCCCCAGCATTTT	CASSLDAGQPQHF
TRBJ2-5	TRBV2	.	.	TGTGCCAGCTCGGGGGAACAAGAGACCCAGTACTTC	CASSGEQETQYF
TRBJ2-7	TRBV11-1	.	.	TGTGCCAGCAGCTTAGAAGGGTCCGCCTACGAGCAGTACTTC	CASSLEGSAYEQYF
TRBJ1-2	TRBV6-5	.	TRBD1	TGTGCCAGCAGTTACCTGGGACAGGGGGCGAATGGCTACACCTTC	CASSYLGQGANGYTF
TRBJ2-7	TRBV28	.	.	TGTGCCAGCAGGGTTGACGGGACAAGTGGTTACGAGCAGTACTTC	CASRVDGTSGYEQYF
TRBJ2-7	TRBV14	.	.	TGTGCCAGCAGCCAAGATCGTCGGACAGACTACGAGCAGTACTTC	CASSQDRRTDYEQYF
TRBJ1-1	TRBV5-4	.	.	TGTGCCAGCAGCCCTGGAGGTGCCACTGAAGCTTTCTTT	CASSPGGATEAFF
TRBJ2-7	TRBV29-1	.	.	TGCAGCGTTGAAGACTCCGGCTACGAGCAGTACTTC	CSVEDSGYEQYF
TRBJ1-1	TRBV7-7	.	.	TGTGCTAGCAGCCCATTGTCAGACCCTGAAGCTTTCTTT	CASSPLSDPEAFF
TRBJ2-7	TRBV29-1	.	TRBD2	TGCAGCGTTGAGTTAGCGGGAGGGCCGAACTACGAGCAGTACTTC	CSVELAGGPNYEQYF
TRBJ2-7	TRBV5-6	once	TRBD2	TGTGCCAGCAGTTACCTAGCGGACGCCTCCTACGAGCAGTACTTC	CASSYLADASYEQYF
TRBJ2-5	TRBV15	few	.	TGTGCCACCAGCGGGGGGCTGGTGACCCAGTACTTC	CATSGGLVTQYF
TRBJ1-2	TRBV10-3	once	TRBD1	TGTGCCATCAGTGAGGACAGGGCTACCTATGGCTACACCTTC	CAISEDRATYGYTF
TRBJ2-7	TRBV25-1	.	.	TGTGCCAGCAGCTCGGGAGCGGCCTACGAGCAGTACTTC	CASSSGAAYEQYF
TRBJ2-7	TRBV4-3	.	.	TGCGCCAGCAGCCAAGAAATCAACCTCTCCTACGAGCAGTACTTC	CASSQEINLSYEQYF
TRBJ2-2	TRBV19	.	TRBD2	TGTGCCAGTAGTATCGGACTAGCGGGGAGGGAGGCCGGGGAGCTGTTTTTT	CASSIGLAGREAGELFF
TRBJ1-3	TRBV7-9	.	.	TGTGCCAGCAGCACCCCGACAGGCAACTCTGGAAACACCATATATTTT	CASSTPTGNSGNTIYF
TRBJ2-7	TRBV5-4	.	TRBD1	TGTGCCAGCAGCACGGGACAGGGGAACTCCTACGAGCAGTACTTC	CASSTGQGNSYEQYF
TRBJ2-5	TRBV11-2	.	.	TGTGCCAGCAGCTCCCCGGGTTTTCAAGAGACCCAGTACTTC	CASSSPGFQETQYF